This T cell receptor beta chain derives from a study of beta chain features in type 1 diabetes. Study-level results: It was possible that PCR favored shorter templates, equally so in patients and controls. The similarity of naive, central memory and Treg TCRB repertoires appeared greater among patients than among healthy donors.

This CDR3 is 16 amino acids long. V trimming: 8 bases; J trimming: 1 base; junction bases outside the gene matches: 9. Germline-derived CDR1 and CDR2 are SGHTA and FQGNSA. Sequenced material consisted of expressed TCRB transcripts (all of the isolated RNA was reverse transcribed). The method was immunoSEQ multiplex PCR; TCRdb's version includes in-frame clones alone and lacks a portion of them. The sample contains fewer than 200,000 clones, 7.5% to 10% of which appear only once. The single heparinised draw taken from each donor contained about 100 mL of blood on average. CD45RO/CCR7/CD25/CD127/CD95/CD27 sorting isolated CD4+ naive, central memory, regulatory and stem cell-like memory cells. Concerning this clone: Its antigen is undetermined.

Sequenced: central memory CD4+ T cells from blood. The chain recombines TRBV7-2 with TRBJ2-1; 9 bases fit TRBD2. This receptor was obtained from a man aged 18-30 years in good health. The CDR3 DNA reads TGTGCCAGCGGGGCGTATAGCGGGAGTTCCTACAATGAGCAGTTCTTC. It yields the protein CASGAYSGSSYNEQFF.